Following are 5 T cell receptor beta chains from one sample sequenced in a study of cytomegalovirus exposure and HLA in healthy donors. The PCR made use of 60 Vbeta and 13 Jbeta primers. Method: immunoSEQ multiplex PCR; TCRdb's copy keeps in-frame clones and lacks some. This table has around 210,000 clones, about 85% appearing once. Sequencing was done on a sample of PBMCs. These receptors all come from a male donor in good health and CMV-seropositive.

The V and J genes are TRBV6-5 and TRBJ1-3; 7 nucleotides agree with TRBD1. The CDR3 length is 15 residues. V lost 6 bases and J lost 2; bases outside the gene matches: 7. Germline V lookup: CDR1 MNHEY, CDR2 SVGAGI. The DNA for the CDR3 is TGTGCCAGCAGCAGACAGGGTCCCACTGGAAACACCATATATTTT. This encodes CASSRQGPTGNTIYF.

The rearrangement links TRBV18 to TRBJ2-1; 8 positions match TRBD1. Germline V gene data show CDR1 as KGHSH and CDR2 as LQKENI. The CDR3 has 13 amino acids. Germline trimming cut 11 bases from V and 2 bases from J; bases unmatched to any gene: 5. The CDR3 here is CAAAGGAYNEQFF. Written as DNA, the CDR3 is TGTGCCGCTGCAGGGGGCGCCTACAATGAGCAGTTCTTC.

The rearrangement joins TRBV27 to TRBJ1-2; D is ambiguous. This CDR3 spans 13 amino acids. The V gene's germline CDR1 is MNHEY and CDR2 SMNVEV (reference sequence). V lost 4 bases and J 4 bases, leaving 10 bases between the germline ends. CDR3 in DNA: TGTGCCAGCAGTTCGGGTCTGTTCTATGGCTACACCTTC. It encodes CASSSGLFYGYTF.

This clone turned up a few times. J is TRBJ2-5 and V is TRBV29-1; 7 nucleotides line up with TRBD1. CDR3 length: 13 amino acids. V trimming: 6 bases; J trimming: 0 bases; junction bases outside the gene matches: 4. In germline, CDR1 is SQVTM, CDR2 ANQGSEA. CDR3 bases: TGCAGCGTGGACAGGCCAAACCAAGAGACCCAGTACTTC. The encoded protein is CSVDRPNQETQYF. Supplemented by reference TRBV29-1 and TRBJ2-5, the full variable domain reads SAVISQKPSRDICQRGTSLTIQCQVDSQVTMMFWYRQQPGQSLTLIATANQGSEATYESGFVIDKFPISRPNLTFSTLTVSNMSPEDSSIYLCSVDRPNQETQYFGPGTRLLVL.

The J gene is TRBJ1-2, the V gene TRBV27; D gene unclear. Germline CDR1 MNHEY, CDR2 SMNVEV (reference sequence). This CDR3 contains 15 residues. V was clipped by 4 bases and J by 5 bases, with 17 bases between them. In DNA form, the CDR3 reads TGTGCCAGCAGTTCCGGGAATGGAGGACTTTATGGCTACACCTTC. This sequence encodes CASSSGNGGLYGYTF.